This T cell receptor beta chain was captured in a study of blood T cells in healthy people across ages. Overall study results and limits: Estimates of total diversity, which came from one million sequenced T cells, were considered to be underestimates. Age advanced and TCR beta diversity per million T cells fell, roughly linearly.

This CDR3 spans 15 amino acids. In germline, CDR1 is MNHEY, CDR2 SVGEGT. V was clipped by 7 bases and J by 0 bases; unmatched bases: 9. As for this clonotype: Its antigen remains unknown.

Sample donors were healthy Caucasian individuals that came from Russia, aged roughly 6 to 95. A second PCR of 7 to 11 cycles used a sample-barcoded 5' primer and a J-beta primer mix. Per sample, CDR3-containing paired-end reads numbered at least 3 million. TCRdb re-analysed the 5' RACE reads in MiXCR, keeping a single row per CDR3 protein. The sample comprises roughly 720,000 distinct CDR3 sequences, about 48% of which are singletons, and about 38% rests with the top ten. This clonotype was sampled from a man older than 75 in good health. The specimen sequenced was blood. The genes are TRBV6-2 or TRBV6-3 and TRBJ2-7; 7 bases are a match to TRBD2. CDR3 sequence: CASKKGLAASYEQYF. CDR3 coding DNA: TGTGCCAGCAAAAAGGGGCTAGCGGCCTCCTACGAGCAGTACTTC.